This TCR beta chain was found in a study of CD8 T cells in Susac syndrome. The wider study: Clinical remission applied to under ten sequenced Susac syndrome patients, and six had active disease. Study-wide points: The authors acknowledged that the study's TCR sequencing and HLA analysis involved relatively few individuals.

In the case of this clonotype: What it binds is not known.

After extraction with the RNeasy kit, roughly 0.5 to 1 ug of the RNA was reverse transcribed using random hexamers. TCRdb ran MiXCR on the immunoSEQ multiplex PCR reads and lists one entry per CDR3 protein. Found here are some 240,000 distinct CDR3 sequences, 90% to 97% of them singletons; the top ten hold around 0.1%. Sequencing of TCR beta was performed on blood CD8+ T cells and on blood CD4+ T cells. The clonotype comes from a human donor with Susac syndrome. The sample was CD4+ T cells from PBMCs.

The CDR3 region is CSASKSGTFNYNEQFF. In DNA, the CDR3 is TGCAGTGCTAGCAAATCCGGGACCTTTAATTACAATGAGCAGTTCTTC. V usage is TRBV20-1 and J usage is TRBJ2-1, with D possibly called TRBD1 or TRBD2 (5 bases each). Germline CDR1 is DFQATT and CDR2 is SNEGSKA (reference sequence). This CDR3 has 16 amino acids. Trimming stripped 3 bases from V and 4 bases from J, with 19 bases between.